This is a list of T cell receptor beta chains from one sample in a study of CD8+CD57+ T cells in acquired aplastic anemia. In TCRdb, the reads were re-called with MiXCR into one record per CDR3 protein. The sample yields 150,000 to 200,000 distinct CDR3 sequences, roughly 64% seen once. Sequenced sample: sorted CD4+, CD8+, or CD8+CD57+ T cells (not recorded which) from PBMCs. The source is a human donor with severe aplastic anemia or a healthy control (not recorded which). Both conserved end residues are part of each CDR3. The order of the fields is clone size, J gene, D gene, V gene, CDR3 protein, CDR3 DNA. A D gene is named only where the DNA matches it firmly. A clone size is listed for some rows: how often the clone was seen (once, few, many), or a class if it is expanded.

abundance: few
j_gene: TRBJ2-5
d_gene: TRBD2
v_gene: TRBV10-1
CDR3aa: CASAMGGGTQETQYF
CDR3nt: TGCGCCAGCGCCATGGGCGGGGGAACCCAAGAGACCCAGTACTTC

abundance: NA
j_gene: TRBJ1-3
d_gene: NA
v_gene: TRBV2
CDR3aa: CASSEGVGAISGNTIYF
CDR3nt: TGTGCCAGCAGTGAAGGGGTGGGGGCCATCTCTGGAAACACCATATATTTT

abundance: NA
j_gene: TRBJ2-1
d_gene: TRBD1
v_gene: TRBV10-3
CDR3aa: CAISEYTGEHNEQFF
CDR3nt: TGTGCCATCAGTGAATACACAGGGGAGCACAATGAGCAGTTCTTC

abundance: many
j_gene: TRBJ2-2
d_gene: NA
v_gene: TRBV6-1
CDR3aa: CASSDLQITGELFF
CDR3nt: TGTGCCAGCAGTGATTTGCAGATCACCGGGGAGCTGTTTTTT

abundance: NA
j_gene: TRBJ2-7
d_gene: NA
v_gene: TRBV10-3
CDR3aa: CAISEELLSSYEQYF
CDR3nt: TGTGCCATCAGTGAAGAACTCCTGAGCTCCTACGAGCAGTACTTC

abundance: NA
j_gene: TRBJ1-2
d_gene: NA
v_gene: TRBV20-1
CDR3aa: CSVEDPYGYTF
CDR3nt: TGCAGCGTAGAGGACCCCTATGGCTACACCTTC

abundance: once
j_gene: TRBJ1-4
d_gene: NA
v_gene: TRBV5-1
CDR3aa: CASSRSEFEEKLFF
CDR3nt: TGCGCCAGCAGCCGTTCTGAGTTTGAGGAAAAACTGTTTTTT

abundance: NA
j_gene: TRBJ2-7
d_gene: TRBD2
v_gene: TRBV7-9
CDR3aa: CASSFSSGVSYEQYF
CDR3nt: TGTGCCAGCAGCTTTTCGAGCGGGGTTTCCTACGAGCAGTACTTC

abundance: NA
j_gene: TRBJ2-7
d_gene: NA
v_gene: TRBV7-9
CDR3aa: CASGLGLTGAYEQYF
CDR3nt: TGTGCTAGTGGTTTGGGATTGACGGGGGCCTACGAGCAGTACTTC

abundance: NA
j_gene: TRBJ2-1
d_gene: TRBD1
v_gene: TRBV29-1
CDR3aa: CSVVQGNEQFF
CDR3nt: TGCAGCGTCGTACAGGGGAATGAGCAGTTCTTC

abundance: NA
j_gene: TRBJ2-1
d_gene: TRBD2
v_gene: TRBV5-1
CDR3aa: CASSPGTSGFNEQFF
CDR3nt: TGCGCCAGCAGCCCAGGGACTAGCGGGTTCAATGAGCAGTTCTTC

abundance: NA
j_gene: TRBJ2-7
d_gene: NA
v_gene: TRBV20-1
CDR3aa: CSAGEAYEQYF
CDR3nt: TGCAGTGCAGGGGAGGCCTACGAGCAGTACTTC

abundance: NA
j_gene: TRBJ1-2
d_gene: TRBD1
v_gene: TRBV20-1
CDR3aa: CSAREGASYGYTF
CDR3nt: TGCAGTGCAAGGGAGGGGGCTAGCTATGGCTACACCTTC

abundance: NA
j_gene: TRBJ1-2
d_gene: NA
v_gene: TRBV30
CDR3aa: CANLHGGGYTF
CDR3nt: TGTGCCAACCTACATGGTGGGGGCTACACCTTC

abundance: NA
j_gene: TRBJ2-3
d_gene: TRBD1
v_gene: TRBV10-3
CDR3aa: CAISESLQGAKDVNEQYF
CDR3nt: TGTGCCATCAGTGAGTCGCTACAGGGGGCGAAGGATGTCAATGAGCAGTATTTT

abundance: NA
j_gene: TRBJ1-4
d_gene: NA
v_gene: TRBV10-3
CDR3aa: CAISDGPVKNEKLFF
CDR3nt: TGTGCCATCAGTGACGGGCCGGTTAAAAATGAAAAACTGTTTTTT

abundance: NA
j_gene: TRBJ1-1
d_gene: NA
v_gene: TRBV25-1
CDR3aa: CASSERVSSSEAFF
CDR3nt: TGTGCCAGCAGTGAACGAGTCAGTAGTTCTGAAGCTTTCTTT

abundance: NA
j_gene: TRBJ1-2
d_gene: NA
v_gene: TRBV2
CDR3aa: CASSGIRTNGYTF
CDR3nt: TGTGCCAGCAGTGGAATCAGGACGAATGGCTACACCTTC

abundance: NA
j_gene: TRBJ2-7
d_gene: TRBD1
v_gene: TRBV24-1
CDR3aa: CATSDRQGGEQYF
CDR3nt: TGTGCCACCAGTGATCGACAGGGCGGCGAGCAGTACTTC

abundance: many
j_gene: TRBJ2-3
d_gene: TRBD2
v_gene: TRBV20-1
CDR3aa: CSARGRTSVITDTQYF
CDR3nt: TGCAGTGCTAGAGGTCGGACTAGCGTCATCACAGATACGCAGTATTTT

abundance: once
j_gene: TRBJ2-4
d_gene: TRBD1
v_gene: TRBV5-1
CDR3aa: CASSLQGTGGLDIQYF
CDR3nt: TGCGCCAGCAGCTTGCAGGGGACAGGGGGATTAGACATTCAGTACTTC

abundance: NA
j_gene: TRBJ2-2
d_gene: NA
v_gene: TRBV3-1
CDR3aa: CASSQKLETMNTGELFF
CDR3nt: TGTGCCAGCAGCCAAAAGCTCGAGACTATGAACACCGGGGAGCTGTTTTTT

abundance: few
j_gene: TRBJ1-2
d_gene: NA
v_gene: TRBV2
CDR3aa: CASNHPLREGIRYTF
CDR3nt: TGTGCCAGCAATCACCCCCTCCGGGAGGGGATTCGCTACACCTTC

abundance: NA
j_gene: TRBJ2-3
d_gene: NA
v_gene: TRBV20-1
CDR3aa: CSARGGFEDTQYF
CDR3nt: TGCAGTGCTAGGGGGGGATTCGAAGATACGCAGTATTTT

abundance: NA
j_gene: TRBJ2-3
d_gene: NA
v_gene: TRBV19
CDR3aa: CASSVGGLSGDTQYF
CDR3nt: TGTGCCAGTAGTGTAGGGGGACTCTCCGGGGATACGCAGTATTTT